These T cell receptor beta chains were read from a single sample in a study of response to subunit inactivated influenza vaccine. TCRdb processed the RT-PCR reads anew with MiXCR; each CDR3 protein has one entry. The data show hundreds of thousands of distinct CDR3 sequences, 11% to 15% seen once. The sample in question was PBMCs from blood, obtained around two weeks before vaccination. The receptors derive from a man between 50 and 59 years old who received an inactivated influenza vaccine. Both conserved end residues are part of each CDR3. Fields, in order: J gene, V gene, D gene, CDR3 protein. D genes are given only for firm matches.

J gene: TRBJ1-2
V gene: TRBV6-2/TRBV6-3
D gene: TRBD1
CDR3 protein: CASSDRTGNDGYTF

J gene: TRBJ2-7
V gene: TRBV7-9
D gene: NA
CDR3 protein: CASTQNGGISYEQYF

J gene: TRBJ2-1
V gene: TRBV4-2
D gene: TRBD2
CDR3 protein: CASSRGTSGYNEQFF

J gene: TRBJ2-1
V gene: TRBV6-5
D gene: TRBD1
CDR3 protein: CASSSRQGANEQFF

J gene: TRBJ2-7
V gene: TRBV18
D gene: NA
CDR3 protein: CASSPPQAPYEQYF

J gene: TRBJ2-2
V gene: TRBV9
D gene: TRBD2
CDR3 protein: CASSPLTSGREGELFF

J gene: TRBJ2-7
V gene: TRBV2
D gene: NA
CDR3 protein: CASSEVDSVNYEQYF

J gene: TRBJ2-6
V gene: TRBV29-1
D gene: NA
CDR3 protein: CSVTKAGANVLTF

J gene: TRBJ1-4
V gene: TRBV9
D gene: TRBD1
CDR3 protein: CASRSGQGTNEKLFF

J gene: TRBJ2-1
V gene: TRBV20-1
D gene: NA
CDR3 protein: CSARAPTSTEQFF

J gene: TRBJ1-2
V gene: TRBV27
D gene: NA
CDR3 protein: CAEGGRYGYTF

J gene: TRBJ1-2
V gene: TRBV20-1
D gene: NA
CDR3 protein: CSARGPVGGYTF

J gene: TRBJ2-7
V gene: TRBV3-1
D gene: TRBD1
CDR3 protein: CASSQFWTGGSEQYF

J gene: TRBJ2-2
V gene: TRBV9
D gene: NA
CDR3 protein: CASRGDGPARELFF

J gene: TRBJ1-1
V gene: TRBV28
D gene: TRBD1
CDR3 protein: CASSALTGELAEAFF

J gene: TRBJ2-7
V gene: TRBV28
D gene: TRBD1
CDR3 protein: CASSLQQGAGYEQYF

J gene: TRBJ2-3
V gene: TRBV14
D gene: NA
CDR3 protein: CASSQAQGTVDTQYF

J gene: TRBJ2-7
V gene: TRBV5-1
D gene: TRBD1
CDR3 protein: CASRPDRDTYEQYF

J gene: TRBJ2-3
V gene: TRBV4-1
D gene: TRBD2
CDR3 protein: CASSQEVAGGTDTQYF

J gene: TRBJ2-7
V gene: TRBV5-4
D gene: NA
CDR3 protein: CASSWQGSLGEQYF

J gene: TRBJ1-1
V gene: TRBV27
D gene: TRBD1
CDR3 protein: CASSFQGAGMHTEAFF

J gene: TRBJ2-3
V gene: TRBV28
D gene: NA
CDR3 protein: CASSLFGEATDTQYF

J gene: TRBJ2-3
V gene: TRBV20-1
D gene: NA
CDR3 protein: CSASFSRGYTDTQYF